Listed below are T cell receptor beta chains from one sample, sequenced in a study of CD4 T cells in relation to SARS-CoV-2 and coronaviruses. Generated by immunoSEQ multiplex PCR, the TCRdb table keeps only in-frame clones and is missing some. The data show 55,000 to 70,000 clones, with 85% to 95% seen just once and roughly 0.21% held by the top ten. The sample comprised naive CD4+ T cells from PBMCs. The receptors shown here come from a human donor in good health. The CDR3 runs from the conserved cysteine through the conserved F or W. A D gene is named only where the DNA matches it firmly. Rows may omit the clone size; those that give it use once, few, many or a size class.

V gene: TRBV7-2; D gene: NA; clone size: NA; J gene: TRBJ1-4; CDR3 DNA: TGTGCCAGCAGCTCTCGGGAAAAACTGTTTTTT; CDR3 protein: CASSSREKLFF
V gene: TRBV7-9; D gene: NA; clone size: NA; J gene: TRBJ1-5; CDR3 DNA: TGTGCCAGCAGCGCAGGGGCTCAGCCCCAGCATTTT; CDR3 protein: CASSAGAQPQHF
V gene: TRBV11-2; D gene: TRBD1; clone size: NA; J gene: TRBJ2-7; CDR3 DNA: TGTGCCAGCAGCGTGGTGGGACAGACCTCCTACGAGCAGTACTTC; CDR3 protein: CASSVVGQTSYEQYF
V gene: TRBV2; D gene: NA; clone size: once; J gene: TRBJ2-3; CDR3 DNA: TGTGCCAGCAGGGGGAGAATTAGCACAGATACGCAGTATTTT; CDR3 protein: CASRGRISTDTQYF
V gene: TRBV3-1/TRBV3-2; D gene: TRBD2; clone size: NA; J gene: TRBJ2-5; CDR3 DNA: TGTGCCAGCAGCCAACTAGCGGGATCGGCAGAGACCCAGTACTTC; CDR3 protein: CASSQLAGSAETQYF
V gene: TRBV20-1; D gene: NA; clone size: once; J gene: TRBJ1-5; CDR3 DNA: TGCAGTGCTAGTAAGTCCTTACCAGGGGATTTGTCGGCCCAGCCCCAGCATTTT; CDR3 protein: CSASKSLPGDLSAQPQHF
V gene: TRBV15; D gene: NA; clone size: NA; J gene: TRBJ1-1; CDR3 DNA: TGTGCCACCAGCCCCCGAAGGGAGGGAGGCACTGAAGCTTTCTTT; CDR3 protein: CATSPRREGGTEAFF
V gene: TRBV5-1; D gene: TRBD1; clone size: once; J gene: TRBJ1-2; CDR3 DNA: TGCGCCAGCAGCTTGTGGACAGGAGGAAACTATGGCTACACCTTC; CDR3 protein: CASSLWTGGNYGYTF
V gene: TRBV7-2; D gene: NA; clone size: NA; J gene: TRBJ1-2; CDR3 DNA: TGTGCCAGCAGCCCCCTCTGGGCACAGCGAGATTACTATGGCTACACCTTC; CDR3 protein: CASSPLWAQRDYYGYTF
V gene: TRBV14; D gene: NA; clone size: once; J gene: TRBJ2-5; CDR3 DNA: TGTGCCAGCAGCCAAAGCCGGGGACCCCAAGAGACCCAGTACTTC; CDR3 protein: CASSQSRGPQETQYF
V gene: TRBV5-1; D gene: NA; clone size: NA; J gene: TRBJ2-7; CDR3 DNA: TGCGCCAGCAGCTCCACAATTGGCTCCTACGAGCAGTACTTC; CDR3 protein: CASSSTIGSYEQYF
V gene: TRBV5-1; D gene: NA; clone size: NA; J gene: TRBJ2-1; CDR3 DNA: TGCGCCAGCAGCTCGGGGGACAGAAATGAGCAGTTCTTC; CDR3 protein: CASSSGDRNEQFF
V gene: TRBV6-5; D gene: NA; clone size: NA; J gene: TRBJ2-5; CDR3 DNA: TGTGCCAGCAGTTACATGGGTCGGCAGGGCCGAGAGACCCAGTACTTC; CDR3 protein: CASSYMGRQGRETQYF
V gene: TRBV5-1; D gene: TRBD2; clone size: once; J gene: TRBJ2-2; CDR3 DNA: TGCGCCAGCAGCTTGGATGCTAGCGGGAACACCGGGGAGCTGTTTTTT; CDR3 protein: CASSLDASGNTGELFF
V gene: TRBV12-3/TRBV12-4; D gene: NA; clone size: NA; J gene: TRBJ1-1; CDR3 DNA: TGTGCCAGCAGTTTACAATGGGGCACTGAAGCTTTCTTT; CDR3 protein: CASSLQWGTEAFF
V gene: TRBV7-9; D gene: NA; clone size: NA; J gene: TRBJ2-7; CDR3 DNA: TGTGCCAGCAGCTTAGGGTCCGGGGGCGTCTACGAGCAGTACTTC; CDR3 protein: CASSLGSGGVYEQYF
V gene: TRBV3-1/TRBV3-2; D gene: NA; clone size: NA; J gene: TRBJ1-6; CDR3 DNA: TGTGCCAGCAGCCAAGTAGGGTCGCCCCTCCACTTT; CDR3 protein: CASSQVGSPLHF
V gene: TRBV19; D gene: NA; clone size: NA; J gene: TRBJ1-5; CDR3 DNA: TGTGCCAGTAGTCACTTGGGGACCGGGGTCAGCAGCAATCAGCCCCAGCATTTT; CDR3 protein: CASSHLGTGVSSNQPQHF
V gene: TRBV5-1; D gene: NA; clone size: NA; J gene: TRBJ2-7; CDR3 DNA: TGCGCCAGCAGCCACGACACCCGTAAGGGCGAGCAGTACTTC; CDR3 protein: CASSHDTRKGEQYF
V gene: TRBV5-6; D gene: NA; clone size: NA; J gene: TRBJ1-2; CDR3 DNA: TGTGCCAGCAGCGCCCGTCGGCGTGCGGGTAACTATGGCTACACCTTC; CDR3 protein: CASSARRRAGNYGYTF
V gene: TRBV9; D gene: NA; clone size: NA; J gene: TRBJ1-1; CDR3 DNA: TGTGCCAGCAGCGTAGATCAGCCCCCGATAAACACTGAAGCTTTCTTT; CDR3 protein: CASSVDQPPINTEAFF
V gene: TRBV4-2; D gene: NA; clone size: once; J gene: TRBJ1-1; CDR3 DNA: TGTGCCAGCAGCCAAGTATTGACAAACGCTAAAGCTTTCTTT; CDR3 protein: CASSQVLTNAKAFF
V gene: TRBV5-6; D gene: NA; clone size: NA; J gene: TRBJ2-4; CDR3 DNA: TGTGCCAGCAGCTTGCCCCGGAGCATTCAGTACTTC; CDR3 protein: CASSLPRSIQYF
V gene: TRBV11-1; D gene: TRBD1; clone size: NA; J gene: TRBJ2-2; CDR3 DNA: TGTGCCAGCAGCTTCACAGGGGGTTACACCGGGGAGCTGTTTTTT; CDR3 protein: CASSFTGGYTGELFF
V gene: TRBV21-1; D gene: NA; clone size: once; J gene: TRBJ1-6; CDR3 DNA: TGTGCCAGCAGCAAAGTTGGGTGCAGCGCTTATTCACCCCTCCACTTT; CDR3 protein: CASSKVGCSAYSPLHF
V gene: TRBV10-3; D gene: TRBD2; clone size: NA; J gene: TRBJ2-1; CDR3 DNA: TGTGCCATCAGAACTAGCGGATACAATGAGCAGTTCTTC; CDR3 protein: CAIRTSGYNEQFF
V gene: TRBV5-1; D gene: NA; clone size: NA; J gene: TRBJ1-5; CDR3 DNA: TGCGCCAGCAGCTTGGGAGGGTCAGTCAATCAGCCCCAGCATTTT; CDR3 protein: CASSLGGSVNQPQHF
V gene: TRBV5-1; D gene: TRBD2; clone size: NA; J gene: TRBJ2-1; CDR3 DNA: TGCGCCAGCAGCCTCTTAGCGGGAGCCGCTTCCAATGAGCAGTTCTTC; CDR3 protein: CASSLLAGAASNEQFF
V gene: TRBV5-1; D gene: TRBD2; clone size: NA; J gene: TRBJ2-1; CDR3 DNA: TGCGCCAGCAGCTTGGGACTAGCGGGGGGCGAGCAGTTCTTC; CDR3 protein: CASSLGLAGGEQFF
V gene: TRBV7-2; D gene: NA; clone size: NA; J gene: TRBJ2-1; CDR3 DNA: TGTGCCAGCAGCTTAGACGGGAGTTACAATGAGCAGTTCTTC; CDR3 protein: CASSLDGSYNEQFF
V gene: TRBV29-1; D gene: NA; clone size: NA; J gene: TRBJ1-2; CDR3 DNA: TGCAGCGTACGGGGGACCAACTATGGCTACACCTTC; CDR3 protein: CSVRGTNYGYTF
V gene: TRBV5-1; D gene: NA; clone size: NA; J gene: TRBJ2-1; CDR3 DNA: TGCGCCAGCAGCTTGAGGGCGGGCTACAATGAGCAGTTCTTC; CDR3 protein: CASSLRAGYNEQFF
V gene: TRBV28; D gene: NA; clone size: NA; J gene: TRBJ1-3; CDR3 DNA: TGTGCCAGCAGTCTTTCTGGAAACACCATATATTTT; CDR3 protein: CASSLSGNTIYF
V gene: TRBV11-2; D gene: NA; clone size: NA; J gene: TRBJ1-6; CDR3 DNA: TGTGCCAGCAGACCCCCAGGCTCCTATAATTCACCCCTCCACTTT; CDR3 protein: CASRPPGSYNSPLHF
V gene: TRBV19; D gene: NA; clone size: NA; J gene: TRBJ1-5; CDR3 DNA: TGTGCCAGCTTAATGGCGGGGACGGGTCAGCCCCAGCATTTT; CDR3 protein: CASLMAGTGQPQHF
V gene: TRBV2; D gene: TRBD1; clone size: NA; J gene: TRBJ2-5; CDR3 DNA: TGTGCCAGCAGGACAGGGCTGGGAGAGACCCAGTACTTC; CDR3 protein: CASRTGLGETQYF
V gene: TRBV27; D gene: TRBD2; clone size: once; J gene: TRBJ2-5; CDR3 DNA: TGTGCCAGCAGTTCGGAAATTTTACTAGCGCAAGAGACCCAGTACTTC; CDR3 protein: CASSSEILLAQETQYF
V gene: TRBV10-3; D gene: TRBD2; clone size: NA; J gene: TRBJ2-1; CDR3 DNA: TGTGCCATCAGTGCACTAGCGGGAGGCCAGAATGAGCAGTTCTTC; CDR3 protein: CAISALAGGQNEQFF
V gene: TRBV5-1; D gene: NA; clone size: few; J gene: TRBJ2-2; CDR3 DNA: TGCGCCAGCAGCCCTCAGGGCGACACCGGGGAGCTGTTTTTT; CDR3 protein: CASSPQGDTGELFF
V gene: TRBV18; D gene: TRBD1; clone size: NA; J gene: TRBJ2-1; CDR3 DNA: TGTGCCAGCTCACCTACCACAGGGGGCAATGAGCAGTTCTTC; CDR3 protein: CASSPTTGGNEQFF
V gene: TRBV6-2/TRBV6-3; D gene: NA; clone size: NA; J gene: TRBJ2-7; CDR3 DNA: TGTGCCAGCAGCGCTGTCTCCTACGAGCAGTACTTC; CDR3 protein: CASSAVSYEQYF
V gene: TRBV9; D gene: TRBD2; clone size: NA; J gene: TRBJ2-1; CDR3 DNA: TGTGCCAGCAGCCCAAGGTTACGAGCGGGGTACAATGAGCAGTTCTTC; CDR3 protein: CASSPRLRAGYNEQFF
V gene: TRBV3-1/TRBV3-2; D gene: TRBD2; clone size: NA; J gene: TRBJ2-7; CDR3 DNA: TGTGCCAGCAGCCAACTAGCGGGTTACTCCTACGAGCAGTACTTC; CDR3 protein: CASSQLAGYSYEQYF
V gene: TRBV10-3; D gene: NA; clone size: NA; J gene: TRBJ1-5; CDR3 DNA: TGTGCCATCAGTGAGTCCCCAGGCGGTCAGCCCCAGCATTTT; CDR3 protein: CAISESPGGQPQHF
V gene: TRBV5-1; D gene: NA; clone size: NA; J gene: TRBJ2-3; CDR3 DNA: TGCGCCAGCAGCTTGCAGGGAGAGGATACGCAGTATTTT; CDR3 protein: CASSLQGEDTQYF